A selection of T cell receptor beta chains follows, all from one sample in a study of blood T cell repertoires in COVID-19. The assay was immunoSEQ multiplex PCR, and TCRdb's table has in-frame clones only and misses some. The sample lists 150,000 to 200,000 clones; over 75% were seen once. The specimen sequenced was peripheral blood. Receptors were obtained from a human donor in a cohort sampled during active COVID-19. Both conserved end residues are part of each CDR3. A D gene is named only where the DNA matches it firmly.

J | V | D | CDR3
TRBJ1-6 | TRBV6-5 | - | CASSYRGSYNSPLHF
TRBJ2-7 | TRBV7-3 | - | CASSPGVLSYEQYF
TRBJ2-3 | TRBV6-5 | - | CASSLTDIIADTQYF
TRBJ1-2 | TRBV20-1 | - | CSGRGFDGYTF
TRBJ1-1 | TRBV6-5 | - | CATSRGPDTEAFF
TRBJ1-3 | TRBV6-1 | - | CASSEHGSSGNTIYF
TRBJ2-3 | TRBV7-3 | TRBD2 | CASSPRLAGATDTQYF
TRBJ2-6 | TRBV6-5 | - | CASRDSSSGANVLTF
TRBJ1-2 | TRBV9 | - | CASSGQAWSLFTF
TRBJ2-2 | TRBV29-1 | TRBD1 | CSVTGQGAYTGELFF
TRBJ1-2 | TRBV28 | TRBD1 | CASRTGGAFYGYTF
TRBJ2-2 | TRBV2 | - | CASSRTYRTGELFF
TRBJ2-7 | TRBV19 | TRBD2 | CASSIALAGNEQYF
TRBJ2-1 | TRBV10-3 | - | CATLSPLGPSSTEQFF
TRBJ2-1 | TRBV20-1 | - | CSASLGRSYNEQFF
TRBJ2-3 | TRBV27 | - | CASTLQGGADTQYF
TRBJ2-5 | TRBV7-6 | TRBD2 | CASSLVAGAGETQYF
TRBJ2-1 | TRBV5-8 | - | CASRRAPKPSYNEQFF
TRBJ2-7 | TRBV6-2/TRBV6-3 | TRBD2 | CASSYLAGSTYEQYF
TRBJ2-2 | TRBV19 | - | CASTTTYAVGELFF